This T cell receptor (beta chain) was recorded in a study of T cells after yellow fever vaccination. Each CDR3 protein is one row after TCRdb ran MiXCR on the 5' RACE reads. The data contain about 340,000 distinct CDR3 sequences, under 15% of them singletons. Trimming took 0 bases from V and 12 from J, leaving 24 bases between them. CDR1 SGDLS and CDR2 YYNGEE come from the germline V gene. The CDR3 spans 17 residues. This chain joins TRBV9 and TRBJ2-2; D tentatively fits TRBD1 or TRBD2 (7 bases each). The TCR originated in a young man who received the YFV17D yellow fever vaccine. Specimen: CD4+ T cells sorted from PBMCs, collected 15 days after the yellow fever booster vaccination. The CDR3 bases are TGTGCCAGCAGCGTAGCTTCTGGGGAGGGGGCGTCGGGGCAGCTGTTTTTT. Encoded protein: CASSVASGEGASGQLFF.